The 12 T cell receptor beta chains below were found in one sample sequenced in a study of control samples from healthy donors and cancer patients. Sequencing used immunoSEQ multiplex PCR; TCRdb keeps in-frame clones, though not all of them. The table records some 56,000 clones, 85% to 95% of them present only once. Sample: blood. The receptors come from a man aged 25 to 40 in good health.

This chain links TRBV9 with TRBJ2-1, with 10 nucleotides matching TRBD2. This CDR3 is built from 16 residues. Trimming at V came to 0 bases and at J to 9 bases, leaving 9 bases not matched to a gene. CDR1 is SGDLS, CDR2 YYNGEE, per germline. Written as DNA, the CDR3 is TGTGCCAGCAGCGTAGGGGATCTAGCGGGAGTTAGTGAGCAGTTCTTC. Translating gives CASSVGDLAGVSEQFF.

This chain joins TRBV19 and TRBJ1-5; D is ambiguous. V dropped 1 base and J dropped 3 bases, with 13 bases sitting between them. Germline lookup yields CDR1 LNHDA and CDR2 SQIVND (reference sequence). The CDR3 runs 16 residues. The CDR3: CASSIGILRDNQPQHF. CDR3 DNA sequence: TGTGCCAGTAGTATAGGGATCCTTAGGGACAATCAGCCCCAGCATTTT.

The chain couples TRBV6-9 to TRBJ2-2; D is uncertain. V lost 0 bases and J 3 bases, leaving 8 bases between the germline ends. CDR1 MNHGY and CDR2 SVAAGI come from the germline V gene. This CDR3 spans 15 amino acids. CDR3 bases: TGTGCCAGCAGTTATTCGGGGTTCGACACCGGGGAGCTGTTTTTT. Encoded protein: CASSYSGFDTGELFF.

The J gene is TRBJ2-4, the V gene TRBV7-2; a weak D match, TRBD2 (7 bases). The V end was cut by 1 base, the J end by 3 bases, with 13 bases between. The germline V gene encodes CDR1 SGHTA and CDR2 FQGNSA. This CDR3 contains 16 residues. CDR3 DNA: TGTGCCAGCAGCTTAGAAGGGAGGGGGGGCAAAAACATTCAGTACTTC. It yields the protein CASSLEGRGGKNIQYF.

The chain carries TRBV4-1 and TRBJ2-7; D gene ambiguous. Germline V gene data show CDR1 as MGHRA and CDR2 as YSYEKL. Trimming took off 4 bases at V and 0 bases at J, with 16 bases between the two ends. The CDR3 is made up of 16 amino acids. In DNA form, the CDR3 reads TGCGCCAGCAGCCCTGGGATTGCCCGACGCTCCTACGAGCAGTACTTC. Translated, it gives CASSPGIARRSYEQYF.

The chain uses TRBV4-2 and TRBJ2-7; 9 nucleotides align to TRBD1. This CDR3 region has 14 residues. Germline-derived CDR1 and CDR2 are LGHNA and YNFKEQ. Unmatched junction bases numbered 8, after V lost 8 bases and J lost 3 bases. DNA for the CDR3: TGTGCCAGCGGGGGCCCGGGACAGGGCTACGAGCAGTACTTC. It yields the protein CASGGPGQGYEQYF.

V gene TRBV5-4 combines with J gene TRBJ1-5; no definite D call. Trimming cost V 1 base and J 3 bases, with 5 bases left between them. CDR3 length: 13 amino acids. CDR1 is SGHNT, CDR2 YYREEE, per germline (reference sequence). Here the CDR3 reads CASSLRPNQPQHF. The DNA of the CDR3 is TGTGCCAGCAGCTTGAGGCCCAATCAGCCCCAGCATTTT.

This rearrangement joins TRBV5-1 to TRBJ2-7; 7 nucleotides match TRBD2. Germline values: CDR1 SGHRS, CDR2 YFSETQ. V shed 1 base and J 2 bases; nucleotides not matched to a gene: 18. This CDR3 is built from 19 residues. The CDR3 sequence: CASSLRSLGRPRNTYEQYF. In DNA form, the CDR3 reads TGCGCCAGCAGCTTGAGGTCCCTCGGGAGGCCCCGAAATACCTACGAGCAGTACTTC.

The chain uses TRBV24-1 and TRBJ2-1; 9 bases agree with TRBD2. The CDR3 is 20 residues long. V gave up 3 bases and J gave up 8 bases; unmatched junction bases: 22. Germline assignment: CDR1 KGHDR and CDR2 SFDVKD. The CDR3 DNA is TGTGCCACCAGTGATCCGGTCGTTGCGGGAGGGCCTGAAACGATGGATGAGCAGTTCTTC. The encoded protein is CATSDPVVAGGPETMDEQFF.

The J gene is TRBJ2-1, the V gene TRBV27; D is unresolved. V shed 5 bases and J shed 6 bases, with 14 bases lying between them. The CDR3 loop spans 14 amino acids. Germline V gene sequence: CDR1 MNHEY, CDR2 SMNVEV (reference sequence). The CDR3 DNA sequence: TGTGCCAGCAGTCAGGCGGCAATGGGCAATGAGCAGTTCTTC. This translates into CASSQAAMGNEQFF.

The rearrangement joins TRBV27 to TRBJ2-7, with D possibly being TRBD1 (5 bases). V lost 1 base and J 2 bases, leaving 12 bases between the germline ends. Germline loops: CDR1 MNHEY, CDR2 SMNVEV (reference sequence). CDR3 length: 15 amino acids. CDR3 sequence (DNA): TGTGCCAGCAGTTTATTTGCAGGGAAACCCTACGAGCAGTACTTC. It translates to CASSLFAGKPYEQYF.

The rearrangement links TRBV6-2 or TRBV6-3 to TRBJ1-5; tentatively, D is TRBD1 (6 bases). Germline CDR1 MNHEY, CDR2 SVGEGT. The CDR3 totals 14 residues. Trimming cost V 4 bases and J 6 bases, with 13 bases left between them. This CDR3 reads CASSFGGAGQPQHF. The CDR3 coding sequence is TGTGCCAGCAGTTTCGGGGGGGCTGGTCAGCCCCAGCATTTT.